This T cell receptor (beta chain) comes out of a study of cytomegalovirus exposure and HLA in healthy donors listed by TCRdb under 2017. As for the study more broadly: In an earlier analysis of under 750 of the donors, around 290 Gb of sequence data and 117 million unique TCR beta sequences from roughly 200 million T cells were reported. About 280 gigabases of sequencing data and approximately 93 million unique TCR sequences were included in an early release covering several hundred HLA-typed donors. The genetic ancestry cluster associated with self-reported Caucasian donors included about four fifths of the approximately 410 genotyped donors. The study aimed to test whether cataloging public T cell receptors could reveal signatures of past pathogen exposure. The T cell repertoires of about 700 subjects were profiled by immunosequencing and related to cytomegalovirus serostatus. Besides the first cohort of around 700 subjects, a separate validation cohort made up of over 95 different subjects was used. High-throughput TCR immunosequencing, statistical association of individual TCRs with disease status, and machine learning were combined to predict cytomegalovirus infection status. A later analysis re-examined previously published TCR beta repertoires from roughly 650 donors and added high-resolution HLA genotyping to investigate patterns of TCR occurrence. Rather than drawing on any new phenotypic data, the later analysis identified candidate immune exposures from TCR beta sequences and the way those sequences occurred across donors. An earlier analysis of fewer than 700 of the donors applied high-throughput TCR beta sequencing to assess whether each TCR beta V gene segment acted as functional or pseudogenic. Donor age, sex, ethnicity and CMV serostatus were collected together with the repertoire data. In a later genetic analysis, genome-wide SNP genotypes for about three fifths of the 666 donors were used, and that subset was treated as a discovery cohort. All discovery cohort repertoires had been generated using a single sequencing platform. HLA typing included class I and class II loci at four-digit resolution. Typing coverage varied by locus: roughly 620-640 donors for A, B, C, DRB1 and DQB1; more than 500 for DQA1; approximately 570 for DPA1; approximately 490 for DPB1. Four or five DR-DQ haplotypes were handled as single units for association and clustering because linkage in the cohort was strong. On average, 235,054 unique TCR beta nucleotide sequences were sequenced per donor among roughly 430 genotyped donors of the cohort, with about 17% of those sequences being non-productive.

Library creation used the immunoSEQ multiplex PCR assay. For the multiplex PCR, a mixture combining 60 forward primers for TCR Vbeta segments and 13 reverse primers for TCR Jbeta segments was used. The CDR3 region of rearranged TCR beta genes was amplified from genomic DNA by a multiplex PCR assay. Amplified TCR beta libraries were sequenced as 87-base-pair reads on the Illumina HiSeq System. In the source study's methods: In a later analysis, roughly 80 million unique TCR beta chains were counted across the 500 to 700 repertoires, and roughly 11 million of these chains were shared by at least two donors. Raw reads were error-corrected and collapsed into unique sequences by a nearest-neighbor algorithm in which closely related sequences were merged to remove PCR and sequencing errors. V, D and J gene segments were assigned by aligning CDR3 sequences to IMGT reference sequences. For a sequence to be retained, a match of at least six nucleotides to both a V gene segment and a J gene segment was required. Rearrangements were called productive when the CDR3 lacked stop codons and stayed in frame with V and J; all others were non-productive. CDR3 was defined by IMGT convention, running from the second conserved V-encoded cysteine to the conserved J-encoded phenylalanine. The earlier analysis of a few hundred of the donors excluded any sequence lacking an unambiguous match to a single V gene segment. An earlier analysis of under 750 of the donors called V segments functional above 56.7% productive rearrangements and segregating when the between-donor standard deviation exceeded 5%. To diagnose cytomegalovirus status from the catalog of TCR beta chain sequences, a statistical classification framework was built. A later analysis assigned V and J genes by comparing TCR nucleotide sequences with IMGT/GENE-DB human TR gene sequences. In a later analysis, CDR3 sequences and most-parsimonious VDJ recombination scenarios were assigned using the TCRdist pipeline. In a later analysis, each TCR beta chain was defined by its CDR3 amino acid sequence together with its V-gene family, and reads without a unique V-gene family were excluded. In a later analysis, 450 to 600 highly shared, low-generation-probability nucleotide sequences were removed to address suspected cross-contamination and a sequencing artifact. In a later analysis, a clonal expansion index for each public chain was calculated from normalized within-repertoire ranks of inferred template counts. In a later analysis, generation probabilities were computed with a VDJ recombination model fitted to out-of-frame rearrangements, and the resulting probabilities were checked against IGoR. In a later analysis, TCR-TCR, TCR-HLA and TCR-CMV co-occurrence was scored with hypergeometric tests, and a repertoire-size bias correction was applied to TCR pairs. False discovery rates were estimated in a later analysis by permuting HLA or CMV assignments 20 times. A later analysis grouped co-occurring TCRs with DBSCAN, adding TCRdist sequence similarity when clustering within HLA-allele-positive subsets. Repertoires with fewer than 30,000 or more than 120,000 public chains, plus five repertoires with anomalous nucleotide sharing, were excluded from co-occurrence clustering. TCRdb obtained this table from immuneACCESS and retained in-frame rearrangements with V and J assigned. These tables miss some clones; where compared with another copy, unresolved V genes account for less than half of the shortfall, and the remainder is unexplained. That table is the source of V, J and clone size, and D and trimming were worked out from the DNA. The sample table holds roughly 200,000 clones, of which less than 90% were seen once. The ten top clones hold roughly 0.34% of the sample.

Overall study outcomes, separate from this receptor: According to the authors, the approach could potentially be generalized to other disease states and immunological phenotypes. According to a later genetic analysis, donors in an Asian-associated ancestry cluster had fewer N-insertions in productive TCRs than the approximately 630-donor mean. The only immune exposure information available for the cohort was CMV serostatus. At a false discovery rate of 0.05, a later analysis linked some 17,000 TCR beta sequences to specific HLA alleles. Cytomegalovirus status was reported to be diagnosed by the classifier with high specificity and sensitivity in both the original and validation cohorts. A later analysis found that most CMV-associated TCR beta chains appeared HLA-restricted, with HLA associations seemingly driven largely by CMV exposure. The sequencing pipeline was judged likely to have produced a cluster of highly shared sequence variants as a technical artifact. Because counts were too low, roughly 18 rarely observed V segments, including chromosome 9 orphons, were left out of the earlier analysis of some 640 of the donors. Presence/absence analyses assumed roughly uniform sequencing depth across donors, an assumption that may not hold. A further reported finding was that TCR beta sequences accurately predicted the HLA-A and HLA-B alleles for most subjects in the first cohort. In a later analysis, TCR association rates were found to vary across HLA loci, with the most associated TCRs seen for DRB1 alleles and the fewest for HLA-C alleles. Linkage disequilibrium might explain the correlated functional status among segregating V segments, but an unknown experimental factor could not be ruled out. In vitro tests confirmed that a few of the cytomegalovirus-associated TCR beta chains recognize cytomegalovirus antigens. Across donors, most TCR sequences were observed very rarely, whereas some public TCRs were present in many individuals. Some IMGT-functional V segments, including TRBV6-2 and TRBV6-3, could not be distinguished by the 87-base-pair reads and were therefore excluded. In an earlier analysis of about 540 of the donors, most TCR beta V segments were observed in productive rearrangements about 90% or about 30% of the time, broadly matching IMGT annotations. In a later genetic analysis, a missense DCLRE1C variant was associated with V-gene and J-gene trimming of TCR beta chains, and the association was replicated in an independent cohort. Assigning TCR associations to individual alleles was difficult when HLA alleles, especially DR and DQ, strongly co-occurred. In a later analysis, several top co-occurrence clusters were reported to appear linked to parvovirus B19, influenza, CMV and Epstein-Barr virus. In this cohort, only TCR beta chains were sequenced, and detectable features were limited by the absence of alpha or paired-chain data. Because HLA typing was missing for some donors at each locus, association tests included only the typed subset. In the study, around 150 TCR beta chains were listed as associated with cytomegalovirus. In a later analysis, HLA-associated TCR beta chains showed more clonal expansion and lower generation probabilities than non-associated chains that were equally common.

This clone was seen once. No cognate antigen has been identified for it. Base qualities are not provided; no much larger clone lies one nucleotide away. In total, about 650 healthy bone marrow donors made up the cohort. Cohort members were all nominally healthy when sampled, although unrecorded immune exposures were likely present. The donor tested CMV seronegative, placing the donor among the roughly 400 seronegative members of the cohort. A peripheral blood sample was provided by each donor, and peripheral blood mononuclear cells were used for TCR beta sequencing. The Qiagen DNeasy Blood Extraction Kit was used to extract genomic DNA from the blood cell samples. The germline V gene (reference sequence) yields SEHNR for CDR1 and FQNEAQ for CDR2. The CDR3 starts with the cysteine, ends with the phenylalanine, and has 15 residues. Only the CDR3 region is kept as DNA, spanning 45 bases read in frame from base 1. V and J are truncated by 8 bases and 0 bases respectively, leaving an intervening sequence of 14 bases.

Sequencing was carried out using PBMCs. Rearrangement joined TRBV7-9 to TRBJ2-1; too little of a D gene remains to name it. The sequence came from a woman aged 30 to 39 in good health and CMV-seronegative. The CDR3 protein is CASSPPGSSYNEQFF. At the DNA level, the sequence is TGTGCCAGCTCCCCCCCTGGTAGCTCCTACAATGAGCAGTTCTTC.